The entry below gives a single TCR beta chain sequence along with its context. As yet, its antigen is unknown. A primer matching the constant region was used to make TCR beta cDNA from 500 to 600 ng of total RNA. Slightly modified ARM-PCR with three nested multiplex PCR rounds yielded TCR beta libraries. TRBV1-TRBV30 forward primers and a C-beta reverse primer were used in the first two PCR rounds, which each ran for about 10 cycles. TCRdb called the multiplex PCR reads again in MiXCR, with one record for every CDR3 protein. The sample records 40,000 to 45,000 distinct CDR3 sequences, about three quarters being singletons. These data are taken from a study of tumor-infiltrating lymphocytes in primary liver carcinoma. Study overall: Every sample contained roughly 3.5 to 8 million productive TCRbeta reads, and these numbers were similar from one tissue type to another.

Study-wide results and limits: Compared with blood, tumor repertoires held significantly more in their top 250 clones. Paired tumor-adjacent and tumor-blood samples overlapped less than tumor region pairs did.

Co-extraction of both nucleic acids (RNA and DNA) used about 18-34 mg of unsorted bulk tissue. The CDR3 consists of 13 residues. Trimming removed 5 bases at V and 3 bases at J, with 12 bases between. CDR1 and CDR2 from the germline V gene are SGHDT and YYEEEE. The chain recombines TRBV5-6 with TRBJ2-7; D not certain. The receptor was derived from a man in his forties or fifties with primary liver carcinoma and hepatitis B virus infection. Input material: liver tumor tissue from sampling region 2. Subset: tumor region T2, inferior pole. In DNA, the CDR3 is TGTGCCAGCAGATTGAAAGCGATCTACGAGCAGTACTTC. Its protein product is CASRLKAIYEQYF.